This TCR beta chain was observed in a study of T cells after yellow fever vaccination. There are a few counts of this clonotype. CDR1 SEHNR and CDR2 FQNEAQ come from the germline V gene (reference sequence). The V and J ends lost 1 base and 3 bases respectively, with 3 bases between them. The CDR3 contains 12 residues. TCRdb fed the 5' RACE reads into MiXCR, producing one record per CDR3 protein. Here the sample spans over 110,000 distinct CDR3 sequences, approximately 7.7% being singletons. The source is a man in his thirties or forties who received the YFV17D yellow fever vaccine. The source material was CD4+ T cells sorted from PBMCs, sampled 5 days after the yellow fever booster vaccination. This chain uses TRBV7-9 with TRBJ1-1; D remains ambiguous. The CDR3 nucleotides read TGTGCCAGCAGCTTAGTGTACACTGAAGCTTTCTTT. Protein product: CASSLVYTEAFF.